This note documents a single T cell receptor beta chain sequence. The source of the sample is a study of blood T cell repertoires in COVID-19. Study context: T cells, B-cell-depleted T cells, or PBMCs provided the cDNA or gDNA that served as material.

The authors' processing: From reference gene primer amplification, estimates of nucleated cell counts were derived. Assay: immunoSEQ multiplex PCR; the TCRdb copy retains only in-frame clones and omits some. The V and J calls and clone size are taken from that table; D and trimming were inferred from the DNA. The data contain 150,000 to 200,000 clones, around three quarters of them singletons. Trimming took off 4 bases at V and 4 bases at J, with 5 bases between the two ends. The CDR3 has 10 amino acids. Looked up from germline, CDR1 is SQVTM and CDR2 is ANQGSEA. The TCR sequence derives from a man in his sixties or seventies with active or convalescent COVID-19. What was sequenced was peripheral blood. This chain joins TRBV29-1 and TRBJ2-7, with a tentative D call TRBD1 (5 bases). The CDR3 DNA reads TGCAGCGTTGGACAGTACGAGCAGTACTTC. It translates to CSVGQYEQYF.